This T cell receptor beta chain stems from a study of regulatory T cells in long-lasting Graves disease (dated by TCRdb to 2020 to 2023). Regarding the research as a whole: Newly diagnosed Graves' disease patients had taken antithyroid drugs for less than 3 months. Peripheral blood TCR sequencing and RNA sequencing compared persistent Graves' disease patients with newly diagnosed Graves' disease patients. The study was registered as a clinical trial and conducted in China. TCR sequencing covered 13 persistent and some 20 newly diagnosed Graves' disease patients, some 33 samples in total.

CDR1 MNHEY and CDR2 SMNVEV are derived from the germline V gene (reference sequence). Inclusive of the bounding cysteine and phenylalanine, the CDR3 is 17 residues long. Kept here is only the CDR3 DNA, which spans 51 bases and is read in frame from base 1. The V and J ends are trimmed by 5 bases and 0 bases, leaving 17 bases between them. General study outcomes and caveats: Lower TCR Shannon entropy and fewer highly expanded clones were observed in persistent Graves' disease patients than in newly diagnosed patients, which suggested clonal expansion. Peripheral blood alone was examined, since thyroid tissue, which constituted the primary lesion, could not be accessed. Patients with persistent disease shared more public clonotypes (about 3,000) than newly diagnosed patients did (approximately 970). Preferential use of TRBV28, TRBJ1-2 and TRBJ2-5 was observed in persistent disease, whereas TRBV20-1 and TRBJ2-1 were favored in newly diagnosed disease. The small sample size was acknowledged by the authors as a limitation that may reduce accuracy. Only the TCR beta chain was sequenced and analyzed.

The sample holds many counts of this clonotype. This clone's antigen is unknown. The sample holds no much larger clone one base away, and base qualities are not on file. This specimen's time point label, interpreted: newly diagnosed GD, antithyroid drugs for less than 3 months. For both TCR sequencing and RNA sequencing, RNA was extracted from PBMCs in TRIzol. The diagnosis of Graves' disease was made according to American Thyroid Association guidelines. Recruitment of patients was carried out at an endocrinology department in Xi'an, China. From each patient, 8 to 10 milliliters of peripheral blood was collected into an EDTA anticoagulant tube. Ficoll Paque Plus density gradient separation was used to isolate PBMCs, and no additional T cell sorting was done. An Agilent 2100 Bioanalyzer and agarose gel were used to check RNA quality, and a NanoDrop 2000 was used to measure RNA concentration. Library preparation used multiplex PCR. Sequencing relied on an Illumina HiSeq 4000. To build TCR beta libraries, CDR3 regions were amplified by Arm-PCR using iRepertoire HTBI primers. Before sequencing, the PCR products underwent gel purification. The study's processing was this. Across samples, around 58 TRBV and 13 to 15 TRBJ segments were identified and used for gene usage analysis of CDR3 amino acid clonotypes. COPE and FqMerger were used to merge the filtered high-quality paired reads into contigs. BLAST was used to align contigs to IMGT TRBV, TRBD and TRBJ reference genes, and CDR3 was defined according to IMGT. Any clonotype with a frequency above 0.1% was classified as a highly expanded clone. Shannon entropy was used to measure repertoire diversity, and the Gini coefficient was used to measure V-J evenness. A clonotype found in more than one individual was treated as public. The raw public data were reprocessed by TCRdb itself: fastp quality trimming at Q25, MiXCR clonotype calling, in-frame beta chains only. Merged by CDR3 protein, the rows form single entries marked with the most common genes and DNA. The V and J calls come from TCRdb's annotation, not from the publication. Within this sample are a few hundred thousand distinct CDR3 sequences, with under 20% of them counted one time only. 20% of the sample rests with the top ten.

This same sample was also part of a study on T cells in Graves' hyperthyroidism and ophthalmopathy. Per that second paper: A patient counted as having stable Graves' hyperthyroidism if no progression to ophthalmopathy occurred over 18 months of follow-up. Hyperthyroidism patients were aged 18 to 65 years and newly diagnosed, with disease duration of less than 2 months. Exclusion was applied to patients with uncontrolled infections, other autoimmune diseases, pregnancy or lactation. Diagnoses were established on the basis of clinical symptoms, serum thyroxine and TRAb, thyroid ultrasound, and orbital computed tomography. The first round of RT-PCR for the TCR CDR3 was performed with the HTBI primer set and the Qiagen OneStep RT-PCR kit. Blood samples also contained most of the expanded thyroid clonotypes (frequency above 0.001), which suggests that blood repertoires may reflect thyroid immune responses. A 13 V-J signature model separated ophthalmopathy from stable hyperthyroidism, with nearly 90% sensitivity and approximately 81% specificity in cross-validation and 80%/75% in testing. During validation, the model predicted progression to ophthalmopathy a median of approximately 7 months ahead of onset, with roughly 65% sensitivity and 72.22% specificity. A discovery cohort of about 95 patients, approximately 44 with Graves' ophthalmopathy and over 55 with stable Graves' hyperthyroidism, was used to find distinguishing TCR V-J signatures. Prospective prediction of ophthalmopathy was tested in an independent validation cohort consisting of fewer than 20 hyperthyroidism patients and 17 patients who later progressed to ophthalmopathy. The roughly 100 discovery patients were randomly split 7:3 into training and test sets. In roughly six Graves' hyperthyroidism patients, the study also compared T-cell repertoires from thyroid tissue with T-cell repertoires from blood. Once sampling was done, hyperthyroidism patients were given methimazole at a starting dose of 30 mg daily, whereas ophthalmopathy patients were given high-dose intravenous methylprednisolone. Libraries were constructed in a second round of multiplex PCR, after which size selection and purification were carried out. Paired-end sequencing of the libraries was performed with 100 bp reads on an Illumina HiSeq2000. SOAPnuke was used to process the raw data, removing reads that contained adapters or uncalled bases, had a mean Phred below 15, or lacked an exact match to the constant primer or identifier. High-quality paired reads were merged using COPE v1.2.5, and each unique nucleotide sequence was defined as a clonotype. MiTCR v1.1 was used to align the clonotypes against IMGT TRBV, TRBD and TRBJ reference segments. The analysis was restricted to V-J combinations with a frequency above 0.0001, which together covered 99.2% of the repertoires. The TCS score was defined as F50 (clonal expansion) divided by E x V (chaos), with BLOSUM62-based TCRdist calculated between CDR3 peptides within each V-J. Welch's t-statistics and random forest reduced 514 V-J features to 13, which were used in a naive Bayes classifier (R e1071). No statistical method was used to set the sample size in advance, and investigators knew the group allocation. The paper describes TCR Vbeta CDR3 sequencing of about 140 peripheral blood samples, made up of about 41 ophthalmopathy patients, roughly 72 hyperthyroidism patients and 17 progressor patients.

Rearrangement joined TRBV27 to TRBJ2-1, with TRBD2 as a weak D call on 7 bases. The source of this sequence is a woman under 30 with Graves disease. Donor details come from another sample of the same person, matched by shared clones. The material sequenced was peripheral blood mononuclear cells (PBMCs), taken at new diagnosis, from a patient treated with antithyroid drugs. The CDR3 in this case is CASSTRRGGDSYNEQFF. The sequenced DNA is TGTGCCAGCAGTACTCGTAGGGGGGGGGACTCCTACAATGAGCAGTTCTTC.